This passage covers 18 T cell receptor beta chains from one sample sequenced in a study of PD-1 blockade in classical Hodgkin lymphoma (TCRdb year 2020). Library method: the immunoSEQ multiplex PCR assay. The table comes from immuneACCESS by way of TCRdb, which keeps in-frame sequences with V and J called. Part of the clones is missing from these tables; in studies checked, under half for an unresolved V gene and the rest for unknown reasons. The sample profile shows tens of thousands of clones; around nine tenths of them were found once. The ten most abundant clones make up approximately 8% of the sample. What this sample's time point label stands for: cycle 4 day 1 (C4D1), after five to seven weeks of nivolumab. All trial patients had relapsed after autologous stem cell transplantation, with cohorts A, B and C differing in prior brentuximab vedotin exposure. The specimen comprised peripheral blood mononuclear cells (PBMCs), sampled before the fourth cycle of nivolumab. The source of these receptors is a human donor with classical Hodgkin lymphoma.

The chain couples TRBV10-3 to TRBJ2-1, with 12 bases aligning to TRBD2. The CDR3 has 19 amino acids. Per germline, CDR1 ENHRY and CDR2 SYGVKD. V lost 6 bases and J lost 5; bases outside the gene matches: 17. This chain's CDR3 is CAIRPGLAGGARGDNEQFF. DNA for the CDR3: TGTGCCATCAGACCGGGACTAGCGGGTGGGGCTCGTGGGGACAATGAGCAGTTCTTC.

V is TRBV27 and J is TRBJ2-7; 14 bases are a match to TRBD2. Germline V CDR1 and CDR2: MNHEY, SMNVEV (reference sequence). This CDR3 is built from 17 residues. The junction had 14 bases not matched to a gene; V was cut back by 8 bases and J by 5 bases. CDR3 sequence (DNA): TGTGCCAGCCGATACTCGGGACTAGCGGGAGTAGGAGACGAGCAGTACTTC. This sequence encodes CASRYSGLAGVGDEQYF.

The V gene is TRBV18, the J gene TRBJ2-2; 7 bases agree with TRBD2. This CDR3 has 21 amino acids. Unmatched junction bases numbered 24, after V lost 3 bases and J lost 5 bases. Germline values: CDR1 KGHSH, CDR2 LQKENI. The chain's CDR3 is CASSPNSLSTQLAIMTGELFF. The CDR3 nucleotides are TGTGCCAGCTCACCTAACAGCCTAAGTACACAACTAGCGATTATGACCGGGGAGCTGTTTTTT.

This sequence joins TRBV18 and TRBJ1-4; D call uncertain. CDR1 is KGHSH, CDR2 LQKENI, per germline. The V end lost 6 bases, the J end lost 8 bases, and 7 bases lay between the germline ends. The CDR3 covers 11 residues. CDR3 amino acids: CASSPSEKLFF. CDR3 sequence (DNA): TGTGCCAGCTCGCCTTCCGAAAAACTGTTTTTT.

This sequence joins TRBV18 and TRBJ2-5; tentatively, D is TRBD1 (7 bases). The CDR3 extends over 15 amino acids. Trimming stripped 2 bases from V and 4 bases from J, with 14 bases between. CDR1 KGHSH and CDR2 LQKENI come from the germline V gene. The CDR3 bases are TGTGCCAGCTCACCAGCCGGAGGGGGCCTAGAGACCCAGTACTTC. It specifies CASSPAGGGLETQYF.

This clone is a singleton in its sample. The rearrangement uses TRBV4-1 and TRBJ2-6; 7 bases align to TRBD1. Germline V gives CDR1 MGHRA, CDR2 YSYEKL. CDR3 length: 16 amino acids. Losses at the gene ends were 4 bases for V and 2 bases for J; bases not matched to a gene: 5. The CDR3 sequence is CASSPQGGAGANVLTF. The CDR3, as DNA: TGCGCCAGCAGCCCCCAAGGGGGCGCTGGGGCCAACGTCCTGACTTTC.

V usage is TRBV29-1 and J usage is TRBJ2-7; 7 bases map to TRBD2. With V trimmed by 4 bases and J by 6 bases, 6 bases remained unmatched. The CDR3 length is 12 residues. Germline CDR1 reads SQVTM; CDR2 reads ANQGSEA. The CDR3 DNA reads TGCAGCGTTGGTAGGGAGGGAACCGAGCAGTACTTC. Protein sequence: CSVGREGTEQYF.

The chain has TRBV28 and TRBJ2-7, with D unclear. Trimming cost V 1 base and J 3 bases, with 13 bases left between them. The CDR3 runs to 15 residues. Germline values: CDR1 MDHEN, CDR2 SYDVKM. CDR3 amino acids: CASSLSLHPIYEQYF. CDR3 nucleotides: TGTGCCAGCAGTTTATCTCTCCACCCCATCTACGAGCAGTACTTC.

V and J are TRBV5-1 and TRBJ2-1, with D unresolved. V was cut by 0 bases and J by 1 base, with 11 bases left in between. In germline, CDR1 is SGHRS, CDR2 YFSETQ. The CDR3 covers 16 residues. The CDR3 sequence is CASSLGGLWSYNEQFF. The CDR3 DNA sequence: TGCGCCAGCAGCTTGGGTGGTCTTTGGTCCTACAATGAGCAGTTCTTC. Complete variable domain (other parts from reference TRBV5-1 and TRBJ2-1): KAGVTQTPRYLIKTRGQQVTLSCSPISGHRSVSWYQQTPGQGLQFLFEYFSETQRNKGNFPGRFSGRQFSNSRSEMNVSTLELGDSALYLCASSLGGLWSYNEQFFGPGTRLTVL.

The chain carries TRBV7-6 and TRBJ2-2; 14 bases agree with TRBD2. The CDR3 contains 17 residues. CDR1 SGHVS and CDR2 FNYEAQ come from the germline V gene. Trimming removed 7 bases from V and 1 base from J; junction bases left unmatched: 5. CDR3 nucleotides: TGTGCCAGCACTCCAGGACTAGCGGGAGGGAACACCGGGGAGCTGTTTTTT. The encoded protein is CASTPGLAGGNTGELFF. Using reference TRBV7-6 and TRBJ2-2 for the parts outside the CDR3, the full variable domain is GAGVSQSPRYKVTKRGQDVALRCDPISGHVSLYWYRQALGQGPEFLTYFNYEAQQDKSGLPNDRFSAERPEGSISTLTIQRTEQRDSAMYRCASTPGLAGGNTGELFFGEGSRLTVL.

The chain links TRBV7-2 to TRBJ1-3; D is unresolved. Germline V gene sequence: CDR1 SGHTA, CDR2 FQGNSA. V was shortened by 7 bases and J by 1 base, with 14 bases between the two germline ends. The CDR3 length is 15 residues. Written as DNA, the CDR3 is TGTGCCAGCAAGCTTAGTGAGGGTTCTGGAAACACCATATATTTT. Amino acids: CASKLSEGSGNTIYF.

The chain uses TRBV28 and TRBJ2-1; D unresolved. Germline CDR1 and CDR2: MDHEN and SYDVKM. CDR3 length: 14 residues. With 4 bases removed from V and 2 bases from J, the gap between germline ends came to 9 bases. The CDR3 DNA follows: TGTGCCAGCAGTTCGCGGACCGCCTACAATGAGCAGTTCTTC. Its protein product is CASSSRTAYNEQFF.

The rearrangement links TRBV7-8 to TRBJ2-5, with D unclear. Germline-derived CDR1 and CDR2 are SGHVS and FQNEAQ. V gave up 5 bases and J gave up 1 base, with 20 bases separating them. The CDR3 spans 17 residues. CDR3 sequence reads: CASSHLSLRDFQETQYF. CDR3 DNA: TGTGCCAGCAGCCACTTGAGCCTTCGCGACTTCCAAGAGACCCAGTACTTC.

The chain joins TRBV6-5 to TRBJ1-2; possible D gene TRBD1, 6 bases. This CDR3 is 16 amino acids long. CDR1 MNHEY and CDR2 SVGAGI come from the germline V gene. V was pared by 0 bases and J by 0 bases, with 11 bases between. The CDR3 sequence is CASSYSAGDTNYGYTF. The CDR3 bases are TGTGCCAGCAGTTACTCTGCAGGGGATACTAACTATGGCTACACCTTC.

The CDR3: CASSPGSYKNEKLFF. Written as DNA, the CDR3 is TGTGCCAGCAGCCCGGGGTCTTATAAGAACGAAAAACTGTTTTTT. V gene TRBV5-6 combines with J gene TRBJ1-4; D unclear. The CDR3 length is 15 residues. Germline values: CDR1 SGHDT, CDR2 YYEEEE. The V end lost 4 bases, the J end lost 8 bases, and 18 bases lay between the germline ends.

This clone occurred once. This rearrangement joins TRBV28 to TRBJ1-5; the D is unclear. CDR3 length equals 13 residues. Germline CDR1 MDHEN, CDR2 SYDVKM. Trimming left V 7 bases short and J 6 bases short, with 13 bases between. The CDR3 sequence is CASTGFWIQPQHF. CDR3 bases: TGTGCCAGCACTGGGTTTTGGATTCAGCCCCAGCATTTT.

The J gene is TRBJ2-7, the V gene TRBV29-1; 7 positions agree with TRBD2. The V gene's germline CDR1 is SQVTM and CDR2 ANQGSEA. The CDR3 covers 13 residues. J was trimmed by 4 bases and V by 4 bases; bases with no gene match: 7. CDR3 in amino acids: CSVVSSGRYEQYF. In DNA form, the CDR3 reads TGCAGCGTTGTGTCTAGCGGTAGATACGAGCAGTACTTC.

This clone was seen a handful of times. This rearrangement joins TRBV21-1 to TRBJ2-6; the listed D gene, TRBD1, was not tested against the DNA. TRBV21-1 is given as a pseudogene. The CDR3 has 18 amino acids. The CDR3 sequence: CASSKGQGGSYGANVLTF. CDR3 in DNA: TGTGCCAGCAGCAAAGGACAGGGAGGTTCTTACGGGGCCAACGTCCTGACTTTC.